This T cell receptor (beta chain) was sequenced during a study of cytomegalovirus exposure and HLA in healthy donors. TCRdb keeps only in-frame clones here, not all; method: immunoSEQ multiplex PCR. This sample has about 100,000 clones; approximately 95% occur once, and the top ten carry almost 0.9%. As regards this clone: As yet, its antigen is unknown.

This CDR3 has 12 amino acids. Trimming stripped 3 bases from V and 3 bases from J, with 8 bases between. Germline lookup yields CDR1 SQVTM and CDR2 ANQGSEA. Points from the study as a whole: There were a few CMV-associated chains whose specificity for CMV antigens was confirmed in vitro. The classifier, whose performance was assessed in both the original and validation cohorts, reportedly diagnosed cytomegalovirus status with high specificity and sensitivity. The investigators catalogued 150 or so TCR beta chains as cytomegalovirus-associated.

The V and J genes are TRBV29-1 and TRBJ1-2; D remains unclear. The source material was PBMCs. The TCR comes from a woman aged 18-30 years in good health and CMV-seronegative. The CDR3 protein is CSVEEGYYGYTF. DNA for the CDR3: TGCAGCGTTGAGGAGGGCTACTATGGCTACACCTTC.